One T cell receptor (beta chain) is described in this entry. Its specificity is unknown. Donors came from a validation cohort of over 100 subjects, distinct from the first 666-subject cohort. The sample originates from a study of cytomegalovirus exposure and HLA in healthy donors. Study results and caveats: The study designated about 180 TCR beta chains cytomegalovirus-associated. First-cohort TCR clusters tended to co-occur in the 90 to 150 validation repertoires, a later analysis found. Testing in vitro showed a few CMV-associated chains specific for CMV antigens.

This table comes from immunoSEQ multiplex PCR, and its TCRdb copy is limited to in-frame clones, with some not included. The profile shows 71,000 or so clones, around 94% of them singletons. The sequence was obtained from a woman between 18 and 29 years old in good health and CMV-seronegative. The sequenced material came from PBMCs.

CDR3 region: CASSQGQIAYEQYF. The CDR3 DNA reads TGCGCCAGCAGCCAGGGACAGATAGCCTACGAGCAGTACTTC. The chain combines TRBV5-1 with TRBJ2-7, with TRBD1 matching over 7 bases. The J segment lost 2 bases and the V segment lost 4 bases, leaving 6 bases of the junction unmatched. Germline V gives CDR1 SGHRS, CDR2 YFSETQ. This CDR3 contains 14 residues.